This TCR beta chain is drawn from a study of T cells in localized non-small cell lung cancer. As concerns this clone: Its matching antigen is unknown.

The length of the CDR3 is 13 residues. Germline assignment: CDR1 MNHNS and CDR2 SASEGT. Between the trimmed V and J ends, which lost 10 bases and 6 bases, there was a span of 13 bases. Data came from immunoSEQ multiplex PCR; TCRdb stores just in-frame clones and leaves some out. Among more than 30,000 clones, 87% were seen once, and the ten largest hold about a sixth. Notes on the study in general: Among the tissues sampled, uninvolved adjacent lung had the highest T cell clonality, above tumor.

V and J are TRBV6-1 and TRBJ1-6; D may be TRBD1 (5 bases). The clonotype was recovered from a man aged 40-75 years with stage III lung adenocarcinoma. The sequencing here drew on peripheral blood mononuclear cells, taken before any cancer treatment. As DNA, the CDR3 is TGTGCCATCAGCCGGGACTTTAATTCACCCCTCCACTTT. It encodes CAISRDFNSPLHF.